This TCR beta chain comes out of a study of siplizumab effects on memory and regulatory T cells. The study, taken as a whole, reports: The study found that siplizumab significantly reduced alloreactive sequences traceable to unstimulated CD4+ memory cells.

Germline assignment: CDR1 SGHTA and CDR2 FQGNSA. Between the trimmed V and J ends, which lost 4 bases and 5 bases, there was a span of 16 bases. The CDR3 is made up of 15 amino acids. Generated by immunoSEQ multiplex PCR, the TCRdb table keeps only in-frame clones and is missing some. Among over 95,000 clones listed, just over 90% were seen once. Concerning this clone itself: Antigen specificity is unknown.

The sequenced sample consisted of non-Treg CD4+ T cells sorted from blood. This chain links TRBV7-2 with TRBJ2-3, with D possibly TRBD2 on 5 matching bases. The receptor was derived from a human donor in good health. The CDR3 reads CASSSGWGARDTQYF. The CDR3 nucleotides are TGTGCCAGCAGCTCCGGTTGGGGAGCGCGAGATACGCAGTATTTT.